This is a list of T cell receptor beta chains from one sample in a study of cytomegalovirus exposure and HLA in healthy donors. The assay was immunoSEQ multiplex PCR, and TCRdb's table has in-frame clones only and misses some. This sample has roughly 130,000 clones, with about three quarters found just once. Specimen: PBMCs. Source of these receptors: a human donor in good health. Both conserved end residues are part of each CDR3. Each record gives: V gene, D gene, clone size, J gene, CDR3 DNA, CDR3 protein. The D gene is left open where the match is weak. Rows give clone size only sometimes, using once, few, many, or a class for an expanded clone.

TRBV29-1	TRBD1	.	TRBJ1-2	TGCAGCGTTGTCGGACAGGGGAATGGCTACACCTTC	CSVVGQGNGYTF
TRBV7-9	.	.	TRBJ1-1	TGTGCCAGCAGCCTGACAGAGAACACTGAAGCTTTCTTT	CASSLTENTEAFF
TRBV9	TRBD1	.	TRBJ2-2	TGTGCCAGCAGCGACACCCCAGGGGGCGCCCCAAACTTGAACACCGGGGAGCTGTTTTTT	CASSDTPGGAPNLNTGELFF
TRBV29-1	TRBD1	.	TRBJ1-4	TGCAGCGTTGGGACAGGGGAGGCGGTATTGGAAAAACTGTTTTTT	CSVGTGEAVLEKLFF
TRBV6-5	TRBD1	.	TRBJ1-2	TGTGCCAGCAGTTCGGGACAGGGAGACTATGGCTACACCTTC	CASSSGQGDYGYTF
TRBV5-4	.	once	TRBJ1-1	TGTGCCAGCAGCGCAGGCGGGTTGAACACTGAAGCTTTCTTT	CASSAGGLNTEAFF
TRBV13	TRBD1	.	TRBJ1-2	TGTGCCAGCAGCGTACAGGGGCGGGGTGGCTACACCTTC	CASSVQGRGGYTF
TRBV7-7	TRBD1	.	TRBJ2-1	TGTGCTAGCAGCTCGACAGGGGATGGTAATGAGCAGTTCTTC	CASSSTGDGNEQFF
TRBV9	TRBD1	few	TRBJ2-1	TGTGCCAGCAGCGTCGGGACAGGGGGCTACAATGAGCAGTTCTTC	CASSVGTGGYNEQFF
TRBV2	TRBD1	few	TRBJ1-6	TGTGCCAGCAGCCGCCGGGACAGTAATTCACCCCTCCACTTT	CASSRRDSNSPLHF
TRBV6-5	TRBD2	.	TRBJ2-3	TGTGCCAGCCGACGGACTAGCGGGGGAACAGATACGCAGTATTTT	CASRRTSGGTDTQYF
TRBV7-9	.	few	TRBJ1-1	TGTGCCAGCAGCTTAGCGTCGCAGTCTGAAGCTTTCTTT	CASSLASQSEAFF
TRBV5-1	.	.	TRBJ1-1	TGCGCCGGCAGCTTTACTCCTAGCAAGGGAGCTTTCTTT	CAGSFTPSKGAFF
TRBV5-5	TRBD1	.	TRBJ2-7	TGTGCCAGCAGCTTGGGCCGGGACAGAGTCTACGAGCAGTACTTC	CASSLGRDRVYEQYF
TRBV6-6	.	.	TRBJ1-1	TGTGCCAGCAGTTACCTCTTCACTGAAGCTTTCTTT	CASSYLFTEAFF
TRBV19	TRBD1	.	TRBJ1-1	TGTGCCAGTACCCCAAACCGGGACAGGGGCTTGAACACTGAAGCTTTCTTT	CASTPNRDRGLNTEAFF
TRBV4-1	TRBD2	.	TRBJ2-1	TGCGCCAGCAGCCTGACCGGGACTAGCGGGGTTGAGCAGTTCTTC	CASSLTGTSGVEQFF
TRBV7-2	TRBD1	.	TRBJ2-4	TGTGCCAGCAGCCCTACAGGGGGCGCAAACATTCAGTACTTC	CASSPTGGANIQYF
TRBV5-1	TRBD1	once	TRBJ2-1	TGCGCCAGCAGCTTGGCGTGGGGACAGGGTTACAATGAGCAGTTCTTC	CASSLAWGQGYNEQFF
TRBV6-1	.	.	TRBJ1-5	TGTGCCAGCAGTGAAGTCGACAGGTTACAGCCCCAGCATTTT	CASSEVDRLQPQHF
TRBV5-5	TRBD1	.	TRBJ2-7	TGTGCCAGCAGCCCCGACAGGGGCCACGAGCAGTACTTC	CASSPDRGHEQYF
TRBV9	.	.	TRBJ1-1	TGTGCCAGCAGCGTACCGCAGGGCGGCAGGGAGAACACTGAAGCTTTCTTT	CASSVPQGGRENTEAFF
TRBV5-4	.	.	TRBJ1-2	TGTGCCAGCAGCTTTTGGGGGGGCGGAGAAGGCTACACCTTC	CASSFWGGGEGYTF
TRBV19	TRBD1	.	TRBJ1-2	TGTGCCAGTAGTACCTACCGCGGACAGGCTAACTATGGCTACACCTTC	CASSTYRGQANYGYTF
TRBV27	.	.	TRBJ1-4	TGTGCCAGCAGCCCGGGGTCCGCAACTAATGAAAAACTGTTTTTT	CASSPGSATNEKLFF
TRBV4-2	TRBD2	.	TRBJ2-2	TGTGCCAGCAGGCCCGCGGGGGGGGACACCGGGGAGCTGTTTTTT	CASRPAGGDTGELFF
TRBV28	.	.	TRBJ2-7	TGTGCCAGCTCCCCGAGGGTTTTGGACGAGCAGTACTTC	CASSPRVLDEQYF
TRBV13	TRBD1	.	TRBJ2-7	TGTGCCAGCAGCCCTGGGACAGCTACCTACGAGCAGTACTTC	CASSPGTATYEQYF
TRBV2	TRBD1	.	TRBJ2-2	TGTGCCAGCAGCTGGCAGGGGGCCGGGGAGCTGTTTTTT	CASSWQGAGELFF
TRBV19	TRBD1	.	TRBJ1-3	TGTGCCAGTAGTATGGGACAGGGGCAATCCTCTGGAAACACCATATATTTT	CASSMGQGQSSGNTIYF
TRBV7-9	.	.	TRBJ2-2	TGTTCCAGCAGCTTAGCGGACAGTACAGAGTTTTTT	CSSSLADSTEFF
TRBV5-6	.	.	TRBJ2-1	TGTGCCAGCAGCTTGCAGGGGAATGAGCAGTTCTTC	CASSLQGNEQFF
TRBV5-1	.	.	TRBJ2-3	TGCGCCAGCAGCCGAATGGGGCCGACAACCGGAACCACAGATACGCAGTATTTT	CASSRMGPTTGTTDTQYF
TRBV6-1	TRBD1	.	TRBJ2-7	TGTGCCAGCAGTACAGGGGGCATGACGTACGAGCAGTACTTC	CASSTGGMTYEQYF
TRBV5-1	TRBD1	.	TRBJ1-2	TGCGCCAGCAGCTTCGGGACAGGGCTTCTTCGCAACTATGGCTACATCTTC	CASSFGTGLLRNYGYIF
TRBV27	TRBD2	.	TRBJ2-7	TGTGCCAGCAGTTTATCGGGGGGGACTGGTCTCTACGAGCAGTACTTC	CASSLSGGTGLYEQYF
TRBV19	TRBD2	once	TRBJ2-1	TGTGCCAGTAGCCCCGGGGGGGGATCCTACAATGAGCAGTTCTTC	CASSPGGGSYNEQFF
TRBV4-2	.	few	TRBJ2-2	TGTGCCAGCAGCCAAGATCGGGGCACCGGGGAGCTGTTTTTT	CASSQDRGTGELFF
TRBV7-7	TRBD2	.	TRBJ2-1	TGTGCCAGCAGCTTAGTGGGGGGGACGCAGATCGGTGAGCAGTTCTTC	CASSLVGGTQIGEQFF
TRBV9	TRBD2	.	TRBJ2-1	TGTGCCAGCGCTCAAACTAGCGGCTACAGCTCCTACAATGAGCAGTTCTTC	CASAQTSGYSSYNEQFF
TRBV28	.	.	TRBJ1-5	TGTGCCAGCAGTATAGGACCGGGCTATCCACCGGGGCAGCCCCAGCATTTT	CASSIGPGYPPGQPQHF
TRBV19	TRBD1	few	TRBJ1-1	TGTGCCAGTAGTATCAGTAGGACAGGGGAGAATTCTTTCTTT	CASSISRTGENSFF
TRBV19	TRBD1	once	TRBJ2-7	TGTGCCAGTACCCCTTCGGGACAGGGGTACTACGAGCAGTACTTC	CASTPSGQGYYEQYF
TRBV4-2	TRBD1	.	TRBJ1-2	TGTGCCAGCAGCGGACAGGACGGAATATATGGCTACACCTTC	CASSGQDGIYGYTF
TRBV11-2	.	once	TRBJ1-2	TGTGCCACCCAGCTTGGTTATCGCAAGGGGCGCTATGGCTACACCTTC	CATQLGYRKGRYGYTF
TRBV6-5	.	.	TRBJ2-7	TGTGCCAGCAGTTACTCAGGGGGTTCTTACGAGCAGTACTTC	CASSYSGGSYEQYF
TRBV21-1	.	.	TRBJ1-4	TGTGCCAGCAGCACCCGACAGGGAACTAATGAAAAACTGTTTTTT	CASSTRQGTNEKLFF
TRBV7-9	.	.	TRBJ1-3	TGTGCCAGCAGCTCGACATACCGCTCTGGAAACACCATATATTTT	CASSSTYRSGNTIYF
TRBV23-1	.	.	TRBJ2-7	TGCGCCAGCAGAGACAGCTTCTGGCAGTACTTC	CASRDSFWQYF